This TCR beta chain was retrieved from a study of blood T cells in healthy people across ages. Regarding this clonotype: What it binds is unknown.

Study-wide results and limits: Strong correlation existed between TCR beta diversity and naive T cell percentage. In older individuals, TCR beta diversity per million T cells was lower, falling roughly linearly with age.

With 3 bases clipped from V and 12 bases from J, the junction kept 9 bases outside the gene matches. The CDR3 is 15 residues long. Isolation per sample recovered at least 7 million PBMCs. Primers used in a second PCR of roughly 6 to 12 cycles were a sample-barcoded 5' primer and a J-beta primer mix. TCRdb used MiXCR to reprocess the 5' RACE reads, holding one entry per CDR3 protein. Altogether some 1,000,000 distinct CDR3 sequences are present, about 25% being singletons, with the ten largest covering 0.65% to 0.95%. These data were also filed under a second study, of T cells of mothers and their children. As reported in that work: For the second PCR, the M1S primer put in sample barcodes and 2-4 random nucleotides.

This TCR was sampled from a girl aged 2 to 10 in good health. The source material was blood. J is TRBJ2-1 and V is TRBV12-3 or TRBV12-4; 12 nucleotides align to TRBD2. In DNA, the CDR3 is TGTGCCAGCAGTTTTAAGCGACTAGCGGGAGAGATGCAGTTCTTC. Translated: CASSFKRLAGEMQFF.